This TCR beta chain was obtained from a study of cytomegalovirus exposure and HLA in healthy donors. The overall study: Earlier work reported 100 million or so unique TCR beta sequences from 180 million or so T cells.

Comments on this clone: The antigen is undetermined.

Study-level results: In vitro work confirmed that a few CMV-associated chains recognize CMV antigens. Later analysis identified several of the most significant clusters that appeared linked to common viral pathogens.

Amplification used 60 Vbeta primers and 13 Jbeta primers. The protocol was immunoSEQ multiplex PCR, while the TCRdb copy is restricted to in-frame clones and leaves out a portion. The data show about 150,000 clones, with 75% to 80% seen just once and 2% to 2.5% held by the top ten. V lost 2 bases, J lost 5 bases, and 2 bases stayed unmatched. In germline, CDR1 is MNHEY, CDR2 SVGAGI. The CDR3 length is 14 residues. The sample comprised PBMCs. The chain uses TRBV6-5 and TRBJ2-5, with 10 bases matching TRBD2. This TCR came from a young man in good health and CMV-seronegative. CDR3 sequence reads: CASSYGGLAETQYF. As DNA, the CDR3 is TGTGCCAGCAGTTACGGGGGACTAGCGGAGACCCAGTACTTC.